This T cell receptor beta chain was identified in a study of T-cell memory formation after mild COVID-19. CDR3 length: 13 amino acids. V gave up 6 bases and J gave up 4 bases, with 12 bases separating them. The sample holds many counts of this clonotype. TCRdb analysed the 5' RACE reads with MiXCR anew, one entry per CDR3 protein. Among just over 400,000 distinct CDR3 sequences listed, 20% to 25% were seen once. V is TRBV12-3 or TRBV12-4 and J is TRBJ1-2; D perhaps matches TRBD1 (5 bases). This TCR came from an adult woman who had mild COVID-19 (a few samples of this study predate the infection). Cell type and time point are not known. The sample taken for sequencing was PBMCs or a T cell subset sorted from them (not recorded which). CDR3 amino acids: CASSSSGGYGYTF. Written as DNA, the CDR3 is TGTGCCAGCAGCTCGTCCGGGGGCTATGGCTACACCTTC.